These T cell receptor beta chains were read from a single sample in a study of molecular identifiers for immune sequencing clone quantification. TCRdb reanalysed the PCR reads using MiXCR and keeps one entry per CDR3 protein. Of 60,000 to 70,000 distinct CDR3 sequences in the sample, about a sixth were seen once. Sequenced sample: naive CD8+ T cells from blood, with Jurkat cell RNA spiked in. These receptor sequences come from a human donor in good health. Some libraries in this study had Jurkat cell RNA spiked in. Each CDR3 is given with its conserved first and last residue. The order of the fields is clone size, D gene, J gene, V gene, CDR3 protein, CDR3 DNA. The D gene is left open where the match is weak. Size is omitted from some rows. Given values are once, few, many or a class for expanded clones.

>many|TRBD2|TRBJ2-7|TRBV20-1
CSARGERGGSYEQYF
TGCAGTGCTAGAGGAGAGCGAGGCGGGAGCTACGAGCAGTACTTC
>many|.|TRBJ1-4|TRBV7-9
CASIPKAGATNEKLFF
TGTGCCAGCATCCCAAAAGCGGGGGCCACTAATGAAAAACTGTTTTTT
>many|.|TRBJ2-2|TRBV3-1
CASSPKWGGTGELFF
TGTGCCAGCAGCCCCAAGTGGGGCGGGACCGGGGAGCTGTTTTTT
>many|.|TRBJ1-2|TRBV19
CATDDRRSGYTF
TGTGCCACCGACGACAGGCGTTCGGGCTACACCTTC
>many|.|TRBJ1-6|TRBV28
CASRKGGRSNSPLHF
TGTGCCAGCAGAAAGGGGGGCCGTTCGAATTCACCCCTCCACTTT
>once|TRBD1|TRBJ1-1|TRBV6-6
CARRKTTGSTNTEAFF
TGTGCCAGAAGGAAAACGACAGGGTCTACGAACACTGAAGCTTTCTTC
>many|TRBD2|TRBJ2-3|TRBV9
CASSATSGRLTDTQYF
TGTGCCAGCAGCGCTACTAGCGGGAGGCTCACAGATACGCAGTATTTT
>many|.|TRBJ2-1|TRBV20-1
CSAKEGYEQFF
TGCAGTGCTAAGGAGGGCTATGAGCAGTTCTTC
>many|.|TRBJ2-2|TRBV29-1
CSAPLGTGELFF
TGCAGCGCTCCCCTAGGCACGGGGGAGCTGTTTTTT
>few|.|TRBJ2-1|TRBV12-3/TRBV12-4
CASSFSRQISYNEQFF
TGTGCCAGCAGCTTTAGCCGACAAATCTCCTACAATGAGCAGTTCTTC
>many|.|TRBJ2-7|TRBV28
CASEGTGPPEQYF
TGTGCCAGCGAAGGGACCGGGCCCCCCGAGCAGTACTTC
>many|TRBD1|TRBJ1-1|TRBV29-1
CSAHRDSLNTEAFF
TGCAGCGCACACCGGGACAGTTTGAACACTGAAGCTTTCTTT
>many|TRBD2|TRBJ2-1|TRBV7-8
CASSEIRDYFNEQFF
TGTGCCAGCAGCGAAATCCGGGACTACTTCAATGAGCAGTTCTTC
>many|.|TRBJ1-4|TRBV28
CASSLVSRGPKLFF
TGTGCCAGCAGCCTCGTTTCTCGGGGGCCAAAACTGTTTTTT
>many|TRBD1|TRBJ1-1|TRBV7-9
CASHADRVNTEAFF
TGTGCCAGCCATGCGGACAGGGTCAACACTGAAGCTTTCTTT
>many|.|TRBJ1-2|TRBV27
CASSLTAEAYGYTF
TGTGCCAGCAGTTTAACGGCAGAAGCCTATGGCTACACCTTC
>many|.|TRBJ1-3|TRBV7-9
CASSLPTPTRSGNTIYF
TGTGCCAGCAGCTTACCAACGCCGACCCGCTCTGGAAACACCATATATTTT
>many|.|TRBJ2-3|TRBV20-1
CSASMPGDTQYF
TGCAGTGCTAGTATGCCGGGAGATACGCAGTATTTT
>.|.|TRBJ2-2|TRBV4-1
CVSSQSPSSGELFF
TGCGTCAGCAGCCAAAGTCCATCTAGCGGGGAGCTGTTTTTT
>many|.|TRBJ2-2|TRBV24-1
CATSDADRLTGELFF
TGTGCCACCAGTGACGCGGACAGACTCACCGGGGAGCTGTTTTTT
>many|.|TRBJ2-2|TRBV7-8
CASRWTENTGELFF
TGTGCCAGCAGGTGGACCGAGAACACCGGGGAGCTGTTTTTT
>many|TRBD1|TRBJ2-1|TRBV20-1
CSARGQGVEQFF
TGCAGTGCCCGGGGACAGGGGGTTGAGCAGTTCTTC
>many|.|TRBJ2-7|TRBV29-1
CSVEDWRGVEGEQYF
TGCAGCGTTGAAGATTGGCGGGGAGTTGAGGGCGAGCAGTACTTC
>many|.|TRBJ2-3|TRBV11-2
CASSLDWVGDTQYF
TGTGCCAGCAGCTTAGATTGGGTGGGGGATACGCAGTATTTT
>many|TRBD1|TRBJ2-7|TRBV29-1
CSVEGGTGSSYEQYF
TGCAGCGTTGAAGGCGGGACAGGGAGCTCCTACGAGCAGTACTTC
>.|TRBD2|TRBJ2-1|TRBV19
CASNGLTSGQQSYNEQFF
TGTGCCAGTAATGGGTTGACTAGCGGACAGCAAAGTTACAATGAGCAGTTCTTC
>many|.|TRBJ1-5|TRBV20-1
CSARDSSGSQHQPQHF
TGCAGTGCTAGAGATTCCTCAGGGAGTCAACACCAGCCCCAGCATTTT
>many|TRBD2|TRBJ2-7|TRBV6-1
CASNMGGFYEQYF
TGTGCCAGCAACATGGGGGGGTTCTACGAGCAGTACTTC
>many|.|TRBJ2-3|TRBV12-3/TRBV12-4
CASSSADTQYF
TGTGCCAGCAGTTCCGCAGATACGCAGTATTTT
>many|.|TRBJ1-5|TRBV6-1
CASSEGTSGQPQHF
TGTGCCAGCAGTGAAGGTACCTCGGGACAGCCCCAGCATTTT
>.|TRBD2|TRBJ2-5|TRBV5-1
CASSRDPTAGVRETQYF
TGCGCCAGCAGCAGGGACCCCACAGCGGGAGTAAGGGAGACCCAGTACTTC
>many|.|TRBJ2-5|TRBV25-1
CASSELGQEETQYF
TGTGCCAGCAGTGAATTGGGGCAAGAAGAGACCCAGTACTTC
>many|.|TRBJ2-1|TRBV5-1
CASSQALGANEQFF
TGCGCCAGCAGCCAAGCCCTTGGGGCTAATGAGCAGTTCTTC
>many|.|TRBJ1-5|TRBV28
CASSYDRKNQPQHF
TGTGCCAGCAGTTACGACAGGAAAAATCAGCCCCAGCATTTT
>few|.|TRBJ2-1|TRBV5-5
CASSPGRNNEQFF
TGTGCCAGCAGCCCCGGGAGAAACAATGAGCAGTTCTTC
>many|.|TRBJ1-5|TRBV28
CASRQLPGTEGNQPQHF
TGTGCCAGCAGACAACTTCCCGGGACGGAAGGCAATCAGCCCCAGCATTTT
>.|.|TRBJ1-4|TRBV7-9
CASSPITGSGEKLFF
TGTGCCAGCAGCCCGATTACAGGGTCGGGGGAAAAACTGTTTTTT
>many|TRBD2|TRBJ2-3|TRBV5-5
CASSLVKREGTDTQYF
TGTGCCAGCAGCTTGGTGAAGCGGGAGGGCACAGATACGCAGTATTTT
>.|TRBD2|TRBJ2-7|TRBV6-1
CASSEAPPAGLGINEQYF
TGTGCCAGCAGTGAAGCGCCCCCGGCGGGACTAGGAATCAACGAGCAGTACTTC
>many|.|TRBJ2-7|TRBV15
CATSRDRGGYEQYF
TGTGCCACCAGCAGAGATAGAGGGGGCTACGAGCAGTACTTC
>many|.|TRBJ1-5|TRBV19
CASSLGYSNQPQHF
TGTGCCAGTAGTCTGGGGTATAGCAATCAGCCCCAGCATTTT
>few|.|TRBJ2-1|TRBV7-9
CASSLNLVEQFF
TGTGCCAGCAGCTTAAACTTGGTTGAGCAGTTCTTC
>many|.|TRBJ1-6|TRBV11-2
CASSPQGQSSHNSPLHF
TGTGCCAGCAGCCCCCAGGGTCAATCAAGCCATAATTCACCCCTCCACTTT
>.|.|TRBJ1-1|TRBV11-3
CTSSLAEKWTEAFF
TGTACCAGCAGCTTAGCCGAAAAGTGGACTGAAGCTTTCTTT